A selection of T cell receptor beta chains follows, all from one sample in a study of blood T cells in healthy people across ages. TCRdb reprocessed the 5' RACE reads with MiXCR, giving one entry per CDR3 protein. The sample carries about 640,000 distinct CDR3 sequences, 58% recorded once. Specimen: blood. The receptors were gathered from a man in his 60s in good health. CDR3s include the opening cysteine and the closing phenylalanine or tryptophan. A D gene is named only where the DNA matches it firmly. For some rows the clone size is stated as once, few or many, or as a class when expanded; others skip it.

D gene | clone size | CDR3 length | J gene | V gene | CDR3 DNA | CDR3 protein
. | . | 16 | TRBJ1-2 | TRBV5-5 | TGTGCCAGCGGCCCGAATATTGGACTATTCATGGTAGCCTACACCTTC | CASGPNIGLFMVAYTF
. | once | 13 | TRBJ2-5 | TRBV5-5 | TGTGCCAGCAGCTCGTTGACGGGCGAGACCCAGTACTTC | CASSSLTGETQYF
. | few | 13 | TRBJ1-1 | TRBV2 | TGTGCCAGCAGAGGCAGGGCGAACACTGAAGCTTTCTTT | CASRGRANTEAFF
. | . | 14 | TRBJ2-2 | TRBV14 | TGTGCCAGCAGCCAAGGTCGTGGGGCCGGGGAGCTGTTTTTT | CASSQGRGAGELFF
TRBD1 | few | 12 | TRBJ2-4 | TRBV12-3/TRBV12-4 | TGTGCCAGCAGCCGGGACAGAAACATTCAGTACTTC | CASSRDRNIQYF
TRBD1 | few | 18 | TRBJ2-1 | TRBV20-1 | TGCAGTGCTAGAGGCACAGGGGGCTACAAAAACACCTACAATGAGCAGTTCTTC | CSARGTGGYKNTYNEQFF
. | once | 17 | TRBJ1-2 | TRBV4-1 | TGCGCCAGCAGCCAAGGGGGGTGGGGCTCTAGGGACTATGGCTACACCTTC | CASSQGGWGSRDYGYTF
TRBD1 | few | 14 | TRBJ2-7 | TRBV10-3 | TGTGCCATCAGTGACCCGGGACAGGGATACGAGCAGTACTTC | CAISDPGQGYEQYF
. | few | 15 | TRBJ2-7 | TRBV15 | TGTGCCACCAGCAGAGTTGGGGTTCCCTCCTACGAGCAGTACTTC | CATSRVGVPSYEQYF
TRBD1 | . | 15 | TRBJ2-3 | TRBV7-2 | TGTGCCAGCAGCTCGACAGGGATTAGCACAGATACGCAGTATTTT | CASSSTGISTDTQYF
TRBD1 | . | 15 | TRBJ2-7 | TRBV12-3/TRBV12-4 | TGTGCCAGCAGTTTTGAGGGACAGGGAGTCTACGAGCAGTACTTC | CASSFEGQGVYEQYF
TRBD1 | . | 13 | TRBJ1-2 | TRBV7-9 | TGTGCCAGCAGCGTGGGACAGGAGGATGGCTACACCTTC | CASSVGQEDGYTF
. | . | 16 | TRBJ2-3 | TRBV7-2 | TGTGCCAGCAGCTTAGCGGGGCGCGGGGTCACAGATACGCAGTATTTT | CASSLAGRGVTDTQYF
TRBD1 | . | 13 | TRBJ2-5 | TRBV20-1 | TGCAGTGCTAACCCCGACAGGGATGAGACCCAGTACTTC | CSANPDRDETQYF
. | . | 16 | TRBJ1-2 | TRBV4-1 | TGCGCCAGCAGCCAAGGTTTCCGGGGGATCGAGTATGGCTACACCTTC | CASSQGFRGIEYGYTF
. | few | 14 | TRBJ1-2 | TRBV9 | TGTGCCAGCAGCGTAGGCGGGGGCACGGGTGGCTACACCTTC | CASSVGGGTGGYTF
TRBD2 | . | 15 | TRBJ2-5 | TRBV11-2 | TGTGCCAGCAGCTTGACCCGACAGTACGCGGGGGAGCAGTACTTC | CASSLTRQYAGEQYF